This T cell receptor beta chain was documented in a study of cytomegalovirus exposure and HLA in healthy donors. Study in general: A subsequent analysis stated that the 120 or so validation repertoires were run on the same platform as the approximately 700 first-cohort repertoires.

The donors formed part of the 120-subject validation cohort, distinct from the roughly 600-subject first cohort. About this clone: What it binds is unknown.

Study outcomes and limitations: The study recorded 150 to 200 TCR beta chains that were cytomegalovirus-associated.

Sequenced by immunoSEQ multiplex PCR; TCRdb stores in-frame clones only, minus some. The data contain 100,000 to 120,000 clones, more than 70% of them singletons. This TCR was recovered from a woman aged 18-35 years in good health and CMV-seronegative. Sequenced sample: PBMCs.

The CDR3 loop is CASSPIQEEANEQYF. The CDR3 DNA reads as TGTGCCAGCAGCCCGATTCAGGAGGAGGCCAACGAGCAGTACTTC. The chain is built from TRBV5-4 and TRBJ2-7; D may be TRBD2 (5 bases). Per germline, CDR1 SGHNT and CDR2 YYREEE (reference sequence). Trimming pared 4 bases from V and 5 bases from J, leaving 19 bases between. The CDR3 length is 15 residues. Based on the CDR3 plus reference TRBV5-4 and TRBJ2-7, the full variable domain is ETGVTQSPTHLIKTRGQQVTLRCSSQSGHNTVSWYQQALGQGPQFIFQYYREEENGRGNFPPRFSGLQFPNYSSELNVNALELDDSALYLCASSPIQEEANEQYFGPGTRLTVT.